The source of this TCR beta chain is a study of shared clonotypes between healthy human individuals. Germline lookup yields CDR1 MNHNS and CDR2 SASEGT. The V and J ends lost 5 bases and 9 bases respectively, with 16 bases between them. The CDR3 has 13 amino acids. Partitioning of CD4+ cells yielded a CD45RA+ naive subset and a CD45RA-negative memory subset. Sorted-subset replicate PCR reactions were performed with about 200 ng DNA, corresponding to roughly 30,000 T cell genomes. The protocol was immunoSEQ multiplex PCR, while the TCRdb copy is restricted to in-frame clones and leaves out a portion. The sample shows around 700,000 clones, approximately 74% of them seen only once. This clone was recorded once. Its antigen is unidentified. Overall study findings and caveats: Having only a few donors restricted how much genetic and exposure-history diversity was captured. Apart from blood, nothing was sampled; tissue repertoires likely differ.

This TCR was sampled from a woman in her twenties or thirties in good health. The material sequenced was memory CD4+ T cells sorted from blood. Subset of the sample: CD45RA-negative fraction. The rearrangement joins TRBV6-1 to TRBJ1-1, with a weak D call TRBD1 (5 bases). CDR3 sequence reads: CASSIQPGPQAFF. In DNA form, the CDR3 reads TGTGCCAGCAGTATTCAACCGGGACCTCAAGCTTTCTTT.